This paragraph covers one T cell receptor beta chain sequence. Its antigen is undetermined. CDR1 WNHNN and CDR2 SYGVQD come from the germline V gene (reference sequence). Trimming left V 0 bases short and J 2 bases short, with 9 bases between. There are 15 residues in the CDR3. The source of the sample is a study of cytomegalovirus exposure and HLA in healthy donors. Broader study findings: Donor immune exposure was known only as CMV serostatus. Per published accounts, TCR beta sequences correctly predicted the HLA-A and HLA-B alleles of most subjects.

Primers included in the PCR were 60 Vbeta and 13 Jbeta primers. Measured with immunoSEQ multiplex PCR; TCRdb has only the in-frame clones, and not every one. The sample has 150,000 to 200,000 clones, about four fifths seen once. The source material was PBMCs. V is TRBV10-1 and J is TRBJ2-3; the D gene is possibly TRBD1 (6 bases). The sequence came from a woman between 18 and 30 years old in good health and CMV-seropositive. The DNA of the CDR3 is TGCGCCAGCAGTGAGTCGAGGGGACACACAGATACGCAGTATTTT. Its translation is CASSESRGHTDTQYF.